Below, 23 T cell receptor beta chains from the same sample are listed, as sequenced in a study of Ad26.COV2.S vaccination and SARS-CoV-2 variants. Generated by immunoSEQ multiplex PCR, the TCRdb table keeps only in-frame clones and is missing some. In the table there are more than 400,000 clones, about 90% of which are singletons. The treatment: 15 to 20 received Ad26.COV2.S at low or high dose, single or two shots; roughly five received placebo; per-sample allocation not given. Collection of samples fell on day 63 after the first vaccine or placebo injection. This material consisted of peripheral blood, taken in a trial of Ad26.COV2.S vaccine versus placebo. The receptors stem from a person between 18 and 65 years old who received the Ad26.COV2.S COVID-19 vaccine or a placebo.

The chain uses TRBV19 and TRBJ2-7, with TRBD2 matching 8 bases. V shed 4 bases and J 4 bases; nucleotides not matched to a gene: 9. This CDR3 is 15 amino acids long. Germline assignment: CDR1 LNHDA and CDR2 SQIVND (reference sequence). This chain's CDR3 is CASSSPGGGSYEQYF. The CDR3 DNA reads TGTGCCAGTAGTAGTCCCGGCGGGGGGTCTTACGAGCAGTACTTC.

The J gene is TRBJ1-4, the V gene TRBV7-2; 10 nucleotides agree with TRBD1. The CDR3 is made up of 14 amino acids. Trimming cost V 7 bases and J 5 bases; bases outside gene matches: 4. CDR1 is SGHTA and CDR2 is FQGNSA in the germline V gene. The CDR3 DNA follows: TGTGCCAGCACCCGGGGACAGGGGAATGAAAAACTGTTTTTT. This sequence encodes CASTRGQGNEKLFF.

The chain couples TRBV7-6 to TRBJ2-2; possibly TRBD1 or TRBD2 for D (5 bases each). V was pared by 5 bases and J by 5 bases, with 15 bases between. Germline V CDR1 and CDR2: SGHVS, FNYEAQ. The CDR3 has 15 amino acids. The CDR3: CASSPPTEGTGELFF. The CDR3 DNA reads as TGTGCCAGCAGCCCCCCCACCGAGGGGACCGGGGAGCTGTTTTTT.

V is TRBV19 and J is TRBJ2-2, with 9 positions matching TRBD1. V lost 5 bases, J lost 4 bases, and 5 bases stayed unmatched. The CDR3 spans 15 residues. CDR1 is LNHDA, CDR2 SQIVND, per germline (reference sequence). The CDR3 sequence is CASSLGQGATGELFF. The CDR3 nucleotides are TGTGCCAGTAGTTTGGGACAGGGAGCCACCGGGGAGCTGTTTTTT.

The chain recombines TRBV18 with TRBJ1-2; TRBD1 matches at 9 bases. With V trimmed by 3 bases and J by 1 base, 3 bases remained unmatched. The V gene's germline CDR1 is KGHSH and CDR2 LQKENI. The CDR3 has 15 amino acids. The CDR3 DNA sequence: TGTGCCAGCTCACCGGGGACAGGGATTAACTATGGCTACACCTTC. Amino acid sequence: CASSPGTGINYGYTF.

The chain carries TRBV5-6 and TRBJ2-1; 10 bases are shared with TRBD2. Germline CDR1 reads SGHDT; CDR2 reads YYEEEE. This CDR3 has 14 amino acids. V lost 2 bases and J lost 6; bases outside the gene matches: 2. For the CDR3, the DNA is TGTGCCAGCAGCTTCCTAGCGGGGGCCAATGAGCAGTTCTTC. This encodes CASSFLAGANEQFF.

Comment on this clone: Other DNA sequences in this specimen translate into the identical CDR3. CDR3 loop: CASSLDRGLYEQYF. DNA for the CDR3: TGTGCCAGCAGTCTGGACAGGGGGCTCTACGAGCAGTACTTC. The chain uses TRBV28 and TRBJ2-7, with 11 positions matching TRBD1. V gave up 5 bases and J gave up 3 bases; unmatched junction bases: 3. The CDR3 totals 14 residues. Per germline, CDR1 MDHEN and CDR2 SYDVKM.

The rearrangement joins TRBV10-3 to TRBJ2-3; perhaps TRBD1 as D (6 bases). The V gene's germline CDR1 is ENHRY and CDR2 SYGVKD. The CDR3 extends over 13 amino acids. Trimming shortened V by 6 bases and J by 4 bases, and 11 bases separated the two germline ends. The CDR3 sequence is CAIRNRDADTQYF. As DNA, the CDR3 is TGTGCCATCAGAAACAGGGACGCAGATACGCAGTATTTT.

The chain links TRBV30 to TRBJ2-6; possibly TRBD2 for D (5 bases). The germline V gene has CDR1 GTSNPN and CDR2 SVGIG (reference sequence). The CDR3 sequence is 15 residues long. The V gene lost 0 bases and the J gene lost 0 bases, with 6 bases spanning the gap. CDR3 sequence: CAWSVRGSGANVLTF. The DNA of the CDR3 is TGTGCCTGGAGTGTACGGGGCTCTGGGGCCAACGTCCTGACTTTC.

The chain links TRBV30 to TRBJ1-1; D uncertain. Trimming shortened V by 1 base and J by 1 base, and 10 bases separated the two germline ends. Germline values: CDR1 GTSNPN, CDR2 SVGIG (reference sequence). This CDR3 comprises 14 residues. DNA of the CDR3: TGTGCCTGGAGTGGGAGGTGGGGGAACACTGAAGCTTTCTTT. As protein: CAWSGRWGNTEAFF.

The chain carries TRBV27 and TRBJ1-3; no firm D call. This CDR3 has 18 amino acids. Trimming stripped 0 bases from V and 1 base from J, with 16 bases between. Per the germline V gene, CDR1 is MNHEY and CDR2 is SMNVEV (reference sequence). The CDR3 bases are TGTGCCAGCAGTTTATCAGCATTGTGGGAGTCGTCTGGAAACACCATATATTTT. Residues: CASSLSALWESSGNTIYF.

The rearrangement uses TRBV9 and TRBJ1-1; TRBD1 agrees at 7 bases. CDR3 length: 13 residues. CDR1 and CDR2 from the germline V gene are SGDLS and YYNGEE. The ends lost 4 bases at V and 4 bases at J; junction bases unmatched: 4. In DNA form, the CDR3 reads TGTGCCAGCAGCACAGGGGACGCCACTGAAGCTTTCTTT. This encodes CASSTGDATEAFF.

V gene TRBV7-2 combines with J gene TRBJ1-1, with TRBD1 matching over 7 bases. Trimming cost V 5 bases and J 5 bases; bases outside gene matches: 5. The CDR3 has 13 amino acids. Germline V CDR1 and CDR2: SGHTA, FQGNSA. The CDR3: CASSAARGTEAFF. CDR3 coding DNA: TGTGCCAGCAGCGCCGCCAGGGGGACTGAAGCTTTCTTT.

The chain joins TRBV4-1 to TRBJ1-4, with TRBD1 identical over 7 bases. Trimming at V came to 5 bases and at J to 8 bases, leaving 17 bases not matched to a gene. The CDR3 is made up of 17 amino acids. Germline loops: CDR1 MGHRA, CDR2 YSYEKL. CDR3 protein: CASSKTEGGRGGEKLFF. DNA for the CDR3: TGCGCCAGCAGCAAGACTGAAGGGGGCAGGGGTGGGGAAAAACTGTTTTTT.

V is TRBV18 and J is TRBJ1-2, with 10 bases matching TRBD1. The CDR3 is 15 amino acids. Germline V gives CDR1 KGHSH, CDR2 LQKENI. V was pared by 3 bases and J by 3 bases, with 4 bases of the junction left unmatched. CDR3 loop: CASSPPGTGDYGYTF. CDR3 DNA sequence: TGTGCCAGCTCACCCCCCGGGACAGGGGACTATGGCTACACCTTC.

This sequence joins TRBV19 and TRBJ1-2, with 7 bases fitting TRBD1. CDR3 size: 13 residues. In germline, CDR1 is LNHDA, CDR2 SQIVND (reference sequence). V was clipped by 4 bases and J by 8 bases; unmatched bases: 7. CDR3 sequence: CASSTDRDRGYTF. CDR3 DNA sequence: TGTGCCAGTAGTACCGACAGGGATCGAGGCTACACCTTC.

The chain carries TRBV12-3 or TRBV12-4 and TRBJ1-1; D is unclear. CDR3 length: 13 residues. Deletions cut 1 base from V and 2 bases from J, with 5 bases between. The CDR3 region has the DNA TGTGCCAGCAGTTTAGGGGTAAACACTGAAGCTTTCTTT. Its protein product is CASSLGVNTEAFF.

The chain employs TRBV18 and TRBJ2-3; 9 nucleotides match TRBD1. The CDR3 loop spans 16 amino acids. From germline, CDR1 is KGHSH and CDR2 LQKENI. Unmatched junction bases numbered 8, after V lost 4 bases and J lost 3 bases. CDR3 region: CASSHTGQGATDTQYF. The CDR3 nucleotides are TGTGCCAGCTCACATACGGGACAGGGTGCGACAGATACGCAGTATTTT.

The CDR3 region has the DNA TGTGCCATCAGTGGGACAGGGAGCTCCTACGAGCAGTACTTC. This encodes CAISGTGSSYEQYF. V gene TRBV10-3 combines with J gene TRBJ2-7; 8 nucleotides align to TRBD1. The junction had 2 bases not matched to a gene; V was cut back by 4 bases and J by 0 bases. CDR3 length: 14 residues. Germline V gene lookup returns CDR1 ENHRY and CDR2 SYGVKD.

This clone is a singleton in its sample. The chain is built from TRBV2 and TRBJ1-2; no clear D. V was pared by 6 bases and J by 7 bases, with 12 bases between. CDR3 length equals 12 residues. Germline lookup yields CDR1 SNHLY and CDR2 FYNNEI. The CDR3 here is CASSDILFGYTF. CDR3 DNA: TGTGCCAGCAGCGATATCCTTTTTGGCTACACCTTC.

V and J are TRBV27 and TRBJ2-5; the match to TRBD2 covers 10 bases. This CDR3 has 15 amino acids. J lost 6 bases, V lost 6 bases, and 10 bases had no gene match. Germline V gene lookup returns CDR1 MNHEY and CDR2 SMNVEV (reference sequence). The CDR3 coding sequence is TGTGCCAGCAGCTTTAGCGGGGGGCCGTCGCAGACCCAGTACTTC. Protein product: CASSFSGGPSQTQYF.

CDR3 sequence: CASSLGREESGELFF. In DNA, the CDR3 is TGCGCCAGCAGCCTGGGCAGGGAAGAATCCGGGGAGCTGTTTTTT. The chain is built from TRBV4-1 and TRBJ2-2, with D possibly being TRBD1 (5 bases). This CDR3 comprises 15 residues. CDR1 and CDR2 (germline): MGHRA, YSYEKL. V lost 4 bases to trimming and J lost 6 bases, with 15 bases between them.

The J gene is TRBJ1-6, the V gene TRBV27, with D unresolved. The CDR3 runs to 13 residues. The germline CDR1 and CDR2 sequences are MNHEY and SMNVEV (reference sequence). Trimming pared 4 bases from V and 8 bases from J, leaving 9 bases between. CDR3 nucleotide sequence: TGTGCCAGCAGTTCCCGACGGGATTCACCCCTCCACTTT. Its translation: CASSSRRDSPLHF.